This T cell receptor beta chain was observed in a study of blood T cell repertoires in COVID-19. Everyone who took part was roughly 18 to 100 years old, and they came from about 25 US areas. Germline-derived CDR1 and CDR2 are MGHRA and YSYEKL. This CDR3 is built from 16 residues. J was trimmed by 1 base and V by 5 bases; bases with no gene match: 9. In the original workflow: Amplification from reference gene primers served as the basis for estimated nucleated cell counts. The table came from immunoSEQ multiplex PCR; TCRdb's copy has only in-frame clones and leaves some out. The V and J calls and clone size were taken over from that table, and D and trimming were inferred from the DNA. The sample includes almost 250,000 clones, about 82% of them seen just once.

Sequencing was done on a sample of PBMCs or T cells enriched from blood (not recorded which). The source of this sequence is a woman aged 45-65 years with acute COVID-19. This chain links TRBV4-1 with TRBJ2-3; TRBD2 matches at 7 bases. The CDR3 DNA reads TGCGCCAGCAGCTTGCGGGGGAACCCGGGCACAGATACGCAGTATTTT. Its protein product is CASSLRGNPGTDTQYF.